The 30 T cell receptor beta chains below were found in one sample sequenced in a study of radiotherapy plus CTLA-4 blockade in lung cancer. Using immunoSEQ multiplex PCR, the repertoire was profiled, and TCRdb retains in-frame clones only, with some absent. The sample consists of 40,000 to 45,000 clones, around 75% of them appearing once. Source: peripheral blood, taken from a patient treated with radiotherapy plus ipilimumab. The source of these receptors is a human donor with non-small cell lung cancer who had stable disease on radiotherapy plus ipilimumab.

The chain employs TRBV7-2 and TRBJ1-6; no firm D call. This CDR3 is 17 amino acids long. In germline, CDR1 is SGHTA, CDR2 FQGNSA. Trimming pared 5 bases from V and 0 bases from J, leaving 14 bases between. For the CDR3, the DNA is TGTGCCAGCAGCGCCTTTGGGGAGAGCTCCTATAATTCACCCCTCCACTTT. It specifies CASSAFGESSYNSPLHF.

The chain combines TRBV5-1 with TRBJ2-2; 8 positions agree with TRBD1. With V trimmed by 3 bases and J by 4 bases, 5 bases remained unmatched. Germline V gives CDR1 SGHRS, CDR2 YFSETQ. The CDR3 spans 15 residues. For the CDR3, the DNA is TGCGCCAGCAGCTCGGGACAGGAAGCCACCGGGGAGCTGTTTTTT. It codes for CASSSGQEATGELFF.

This chain uses TRBV11-2 with TRBJ2-7, with D unresolved. Trimming stripped 3 bases from V and 1 base from J, with 7 bases between. In germline, CDR1 is SGHAT, CDR2 FQNNGV. The CDR3 is made up of 13 amino acids. CDR3: CASSFSESYEQYF. DNA for the CDR3: TGTGCCAGCAGCTTTTCAGAATCCTACGAGCAGTACTTC.

This clone showed up just a few times. CDR3 sequence: CSVPYRDEQFF. As DNA, the CDR3 is TGCAGTGTCCCTTACAGGGATGAGCAGTTCTTC. The V call is TRBV20-1, the J call TRBJ2-1; perhaps TRBD1 as D (6 bases). This CDR3 comprises 11 residues. Looked up from germline, CDR1 is DFQATT and CDR2 is SNEGSKA (reference sequence). Trimming left V 7 bases short and J 8 bases short, with 12 bases between.

This chain joins TRBV15 and TRBJ2-2; unclear D gene. Germline V CDR1 and CDR2: LNHNV, YYDKDF (reference sequence). Trimming took off 8 bases at V and 5 bases at J, with 15 bases between the two ends. The CDR3 covers 14 residues. The CDR3, as DNA: TGTGCCACCGAGCGACGGATGAATACCGGGGAGCTGTTTTTT. It encodes CATERRMNTGELFF. The full variable domain, completed using reference TRBV15 and TRBJ2-2, is DAMVIQNPRYQVTQFGKPVTLSCSQTLNHNVMYWYQQKSSQAPKLLFHYYDKDFNNEADTPDNFQSRRPNTSFCFLDIRSPGLGDTAMYLCATERRMNTGELFFGEGSRLTVL.

The chain recombines TRBV4-1 with TRBJ2-5, with 12 positions matching TRBD1. This CDR3 is built from 16 residues. The germline gives CDR1 MGHRA, CDR2 YSYEKL. Trimming at V came to 2 bases and at J to 7 bases, leaving 8 bases not matched to a gene. Here the CDR3 DNA reads TGCGCCAGCAGCCAAACTTGGGACAGGGGGCGAGGGACCCAGTACTTC. Amino acids: CASSQTWDRGRGTQYF.

The chain employs TRBV5-1 and TRBJ2-1; 11 bases are a match to TRBD2. Unmatched junction bases numbered 4, after V lost 4 bases and J lost 7 bases. Per the germline V gene, CDR1 is SGHRS and CDR2 is YFSETQ. The CDR3 covers 14 residues. This CDR3 is CASSPPSGGNEQFF. For the CDR3, the DNA is TGCGCCAGCAGCCCCCCTAGCGGGGGGAATGAGCAGTTCTTC.

About this clone: The junction does not match germline at one end; this may be a read error. This chain joins TRBV4-1 and TRBJ1-4, with unresolved D. CDR1 is MGHRA, CDR2 YSYEKL, per germline. The CDR3 has 13 residues. CDR3 nucleotide sequence: TGCGCCAGCAGCCAAGAAGAGGAGGGCAGCATAGATTTT. The encoded protein is CASSQEEEGSIDF.

The rearrangement links TRBV27 to TRBJ2-7, with 10 bases fitting TRBD1. Unmatched junction bases numbered 5, after V lost 0 bases and J lost 6 bases. Germline V gives CDR1 MNHEY, CDR2 SMNVEV (reference sequence). The CDR3 totals 15 residues. CDR3 loop: CASSLSPGTGVEQYF. The CDR3 bases are TGTGCCAGCAGTTTATCCCCGGGGACAGGGGTCGAGCAGTACTTC.

The chain is built from TRBV30 and TRBJ1-6, with 8 bases fitting TRBD1. Germline V gene lookup returns CDR1 GTSNPN and CDR2 SVGIG (reference sequence). V trimming: 2 bases; J trimming: 6 bases; junction bases outside the gene matches: 12. The CDR3 spans 17 residues. In nucleotides, the CDR3 is TGTGCCTGGAGTAAACCTTTGGGGACAGGCACTAATTCACCCCTCCACTTT. This encodes CAWSKPLGTGTNSPLHF.

The DNA for the CDR3 is TGTGCCAGCTCACTTAGCGGGGGCCCCTACAATGAGCAGTTCTTC. Translated, it gives CASSLSGGPYNEQFF. The chain carries TRBV18 and TRBJ2-1; 9 nucleotides line up with TRBD2. V dropped 4 bases and J dropped 2; count of bases not matched to a gene: 3. Germline CDR1 KGHSH, CDR2 LQKENI. CDR3 length equals 15 residues.

This clone was counted a few times. The chain joins TRBV2 to TRBJ1-1, with TRBD1 identical over 9 bases. The length of the CDR3 is 15 residues. V gave up 4 bases and J gave up 1 base; unmatched junction bases: 4. Germline V gives CDR1 SNHLY, CDR2 FYNNEI. The CDR3 here is CASSGGTGWNTEAFF. Here the CDR3 DNA reads TGTGCCAGCAGTGGTGGGACAGGGTGGAACACTGAAGCTTTCTTT.

The J gene is TRBJ1-3, the V gene TRBV5-1; weak D call: TRBD1 (6 bases). V lost 3 bases and J lost 7, with 17 bases in between. CDR3 length: 15 amino acids. Germline V gene data show CDR1 as SGHRS and CDR2 as YFSETQ. CDR3 DNA sequence: TGCGCCAGCAGCTCCTCCGGACAGACGGGTAACACCATATATTTT. As protein: CASSSSGQTGNTIYF.

In its sample, this clone was seen a few times. The rearrangement links TRBV7-2 to TRBJ2-5; 9 bases are a match to TRBD1. The germline CDR1 and CDR2 sequences are SGHTA and FQGNSA. This CDR3 comprises 15 residues. Losses at the gene ends were 5 bases for V and 1 base for J; bases not matched to a gene: 5. CDR3 sequence reads: CASSIGQGIQETQYF. The CDR3 DNA sequence: TGTGCCAGCAGCATCGGACAGGGGATCCAAGAGACCCAGTACTTC.

This chain joins TRBV20-1 and TRBJ1-2; a weak D match, TRBD1 (5 bases). Germline loops: CDR1 DFQATT, CDR2 SNEGSKA (reference sequence). Trimming stripped 6 bases from V and 5 bases from J, with 10 bases between. CDR3 length equals 11 residues. CDR3 nucleotide sequence: TGCAGTGCCGAAAAGGGGTATGGCTACACCTTC. It codes for CSAEKGYGYTF.

This clone was seen just once. V usage is TRBV5-1 and J usage is TRBJ2-5, with 9 bases identical to TRBD2. Per germline, CDR1 SGHRS and CDR2 YFSETQ. Trimming cost V 3 bases and J 5 bases; bases outside gene matches: 5. The CDR3 is 14 amino acids. The CDR3 sequence: CASSYGAGGETQYF. For the CDR3, the DNA is TGCGCCAGCAGCTACGGTGCGGGGGGGGAGACCCAGTACTTC.

This sequence joins TRBV19 and TRBJ1-5, with D perhaps TRBD1 (6 bases). This CDR3 has 15 residues. The germline gives CDR1 LNHDA, CDR2 SQIVND (reference sequence). The V gene lost 2 bases and the J gene lost 3 bases, with 11 bases spanning the gap. Here the CDR3 DNA reads TGTGCCAGTAGTATACAGGGGACCGACAATCAGCCCCAGCATTTT. This gives the protein CASSIQGTDNQPQHF.

This sequence joins TRBV13 and TRBJ1-3; no reliable D call. Germline V gene lookup returns CDR1 PRHDT and CDR2 FYEKMQ (reference sequence). This CDR3 region has 17 residues. V was cut by 0 bases and J by 4 bases, with 16 bases left in between. The CDR3 nucleotides read TGTGCCAGCAGCTTAGGCCTTGAGAGGAGCATGGGAAACACCATATATTTT. Its translation: CASSLGLERSMGNTIYF. The complete variable domain, with remaining parts taken from reference TRBV13 and TRBJ1-3, reads AAGVIQSPRHLIKEKRETATLKCYPIPRHDTVYWYQQGPGQDPQFLISFYEKMQSDKGSIPDRFSAQQFSDYHSELNMSSLELGDSALYFCASSLGLERSMGNTIYFGEGSWLTVV.

The CDR3 DNA follows: TGTGCCTGGAGTCCGGGGTCAGACTACGAGCAGTACTTC. The encoded protein is CAWSPGSDYEQYF. The gene calls are TRBV30 and TRBJ2-7, with a possible D match to TRBD2 (5 bases). Germline V gene data show CDR1 as GTSNPN and CDR2 as SVGIG (reference sequence). V was pared by 2 bases and J by 3 bases, with 11 bases between. This CDR3 has 13 amino acids.

This clone was counted a few times. This chain uses TRBV29-1 with TRBJ1-1; D is ambiguous. Trimming left V 7 bases short and J 4 bases short, with 16 bases between. This CDR3 spans 13 amino acids. Germline lookup yields CDR1 SQVTM and CDR2 ANQGSEA. The DNA for the CDR3 is TGCAGCGGGGGAGGCTCATGGGGCACTGAAGCTTTCTTT. It specifies CSGGGSWGTEAFF.

The J gene is TRBJ2-3, the V gene TRBV11-2, with 8 bases lining up with TRBD1. Looked up from germline, CDR1 is SGHAT and CDR2 is FQNNGV. This CDR3 spans 16 amino acids. After removal of 4 bases from V and 5 bases from J, the junction contained 11 bases not matched to a gene. The CDR3 coding sequence is TGTGCCAGCAGCTCGGCCTCGGGACAGGACATAGATACGCAGTATTTT. Translating gives CASSSASGQDIDTQYF.

The rearrangement links TRBV5-1 to TRBJ2-7, with a weak D call TRBD1 (6 bases). The CDR3 has 14 amino acids. In germline, CDR1 is SGHRS, CDR2 YFSETQ. V was cut by 0 bases and J by 6 bases, with 13 bases left in between. This CDR3 reads CASSLGTVGREQYF. In DNA form, the CDR3 reads TGCGCCAGCAGCTTGGGGACAGTTGGGCGCGAGCAGTACTTC.

The rearrangement links TRBV18 to TRBJ1-4, with 9 bases fitting TRBD1. Looked up from germline, CDR1 is KGHSH and CDR2 is LQKENI. CDR3 length equals 17 residues. Trimming removed 3 bases from V and 0 bases from J; junction bases left unmatched: 5. CDR3 sequence reads: CASSPSGTGPTNEKLFF. The CDR3 DNA sequence: TGTGCCAGCTCACCCTCCGGGACAGGGCCAACTAATGAAAAACTGTTTTTT.

This clone has more than one count but fewer than ten. The chain carries TRBV6-6 and TRBJ2-7, with 8 positions matching TRBD1. Unmatched junction bases numbered 3, after V lost 8 bases and J lost 0 bases. This CDR3 spans 13 amino acids. Germline values: CDR1 MNHNY, CDR2 SVGAGI (reference sequence). The CDR3 region is CASRTGSSYEQYF. In DNA form, the CDR3 reads TGTGCCAGCCGGACAGGGTCCTCCTACGAGCAGTACTTC.

The chain joins TRBV7-2 to TRBJ2-7; 7 positions match TRBD2. This CDR3 is built from 12 residues. V trimming: 6 bases; J trimming: 5 bases; junction bases outside the gene matches: 4. From germline, CDR1 is SGHTA and CDR2 FQGNSA. DNA for the CDR3: TGTGCCAGCAGTTGGCTAGCGGACGAGCAGTACTTC. This sequence encodes CASSWLADEQYF.

This sequence joins TRBV15 and TRBJ1-2; 7 nucleotides agree with TRBD1. Looked up from germline, CDR1 is LNHNV and CDR2 is YYDKDF (reference sequence). V lost 5 bases to trimming and J lost 7 bases; unmatched junction nucleotides: 13. The CDR3 is 15 residues long. The CDR3 region has the DNA TGTGCCACCAGCCGGGCGGAGACAGGGTCTGGTGGCTACACCTTC. Its translation is CATSRAETGSGGYTF.

The chain joins TRBV5-8 to TRBJ2-5; TRBD2 matches 8 bases. The CDR3 contains 17 residues. V shed 0 bases and J 0 bases; nucleotides not matched to a gene: 7. CDR1 is SGHTS and CDR2 is YDEGEE in the germline V gene. CDR3 sequence (DNA): TGTGCCAGCAGCTTGGAAAGGAGCGGGGGTTACCAAGAGACCCAGTACTTC. Its protein product is CASSLERSGGYQETQYF. The full variable domain, in which reference TRBV5-8 and TRBJ2-5 provide the parts outside the CDR3, is EAGVTQSPTHLIKTRGQQATLRCSPISGHTSVYWYQQALGLGLQFLLWYDEGEERNRGNFPPRFSGRQFPNYSSELNVNALELEDSALYLCASSLERSGGYQETQYFGPGTRLLVL.

The chain recombines TRBV11-3 with TRBJ2-5; no clear D gene. CDR3 length equals 14 residues. In germline, CDR1 is SGHNT, CDR2 YENEEA. Trimming left V 4 bases short and J 1 base short, with 10 bases between. The CDR3 spells CASSSQLTQETQYF. DNA of the CDR3: TGTGCCAGCAGCTCTCAACTAACCCAAGAGACCCAGTACTTC.

The genes are TRBV19 and TRBJ1-5; D is unclear. V lost 5 bases, J lost 7 bases, and 15 bases lay in between. This CDR3 has 14 residues. The V gene's germline CDR1 is LNHDA and CDR2 SQIVND (reference sequence). The CDR3: CASSPLEGGQPQHF. The CDR3 region has the DNA TGTGCCAGTAGTCCACTGGAGGGCGGACAGCCCCAGCATTTT.

The chain joins TRBV15 to TRBJ2-2; 8 positions match TRBD1. Unmatched junction bases numbered 4, after V lost 6 bases and J lost 7 bases. The CDR3 is made up of 13 amino acids. Germline V CDR1 and CDR2: LNHNV, YYDKDF (reference sequence). The CDR3 nucleotides read TGTGCCACCAGGACAGGGGTAATCGGGGAGCTGTTTTTT. Protein product: CATRTGVIGELFF.